This passage covers 15 T cell receptor beta chains from one sample sequenced in a study of blood T cell repertoires in COVID-19. The data were produced by immunoSEQ multiplex PCR, yet TCRdb's version contains in-frame clones alone and is incomplete. The table shows roughly 350,000 clones, with about 88% occurring only once. The specimen was peripheral blood. The receptors were sampled from a woman in her 70s with COVID-19, enrolled during active disease.

The chain couples TRBV5-8 to TRBJ1-6; D call uncertain. Germline assignment: CDR1 SGHTS and CDR2 YDEGEE. Trimming left V 1 base short and J 10 bases short, with 6 bases between. This CDR3 has 12 amino acids. In DNA, the CDR3 is TGTGCCAGCAGCTTGTTATTCTCACCCCTCCACTTT. As protein: CASSLLFSPLHF.

The genes are TRBV7-2 and TRBJ1-6; 9 nucleotides line up with TRBD1. CDR3 length: 15 residues. Germline-derived CDR1 and CDR2 are SGHTA and FQGNSA. V lost 2 bases and J lost 11; bases outside the gene matches: 7. CDR3 in amino acids: CASSLTGGARAPLHF. In DNA form, the CDR3 reads TGTGCCAGCAGCTTAACAGGGGGCGCGAGGGCACCCCTCCACTTT.

The CDR3 loop reads CATSDNRGFNYGYTF. The CDR3 DNA follows: TGTGCCACCAGTGATAACAGGGGATTTAACTATGGCTACACCTTC. The V call is TRBV24-1, the J call TRBJ1-2, with TRBD1 matching 7 bases. Trimming removed 3 bases from V and 1 base from J; junction bases left unmatched: 4. Germline values: CDR1 KGHDR, CDR2 SFDVKD. CDR3 size: 15 residues.

The V gene is TRBV5-8, the J gene TRBJ1-5; D unresolved. From germline, CDR1 is SGHTS and CDR2 YDEGEE. With 4 bases removed from V and 5 bases from J, the gap between germline ends came to 4 bases. The CDR3 sequence is 11 residues long. For the CDR3, the DNA is TGTGCCAGCAGCCTATATCAGCCCCAGCATTTT. This encodes CASSLYQPQHF.

The rearrangement uses TRBV7-2 and TRBJ2-3; D is undetermined. The CDR3 is 14 residues long. The V and J ends lost 1 base and 4 bases respectively, with 9 bases between them. Per germline, CDR1 SGHTA and CDR2 FQGNSA. CDR3 in DNA: TGTGCCAGCAGCTTAGGGGCCCTGCCAGATACGCAGTATTTT. Residues: CASSLGALPDTQYF.

CDR3 residues: CSVEDSLSPYNEQFF. The CDR3 DNA follows: TGCAGCGTTGAAGATTCCCTATCCCCCTACAATGAGCAGTTCTTC. The rearrangement uses TRBV29-1 and TRBJ2-1; D gene ambiguous. Per the germline V gene, CDR1 is SQVTM and CDR2 is ANQGSEA. The V end was cut by 0 bases, the J end by 2 bases, with 11 bases between. The CDR3 consists of 15 residues.

The chain joins TRBV11-2 to TRBJ1-1; the D is unclear. V dropped 0 bases and J dropped 11 bases, with 13 bases sitting between them. The CDR3 is 13 amino acids. Germline CDR1 reads SGHAT; CDR2 reads FQNNGV. The CDR3 loop is CASSLDMRSKAFF. In DNA form, the CDR3 reads TGTGCCAGCAGCTTAGATATGAGGAGTAAGGCTTTCTTT. Based on the CDR3 plus reference TRBV11-2 and TRBJ1-1, the full variable domain is EAGVAQSPRYKIIEKRQSVAFWCNPISGHATLYWYQQILGQGPKLLIQFQNNGVVDDSQLPKDRFSAERLKGVDSTLKIQPAKLEDSAVYLCASSLDMRSKAFFGQGTRLTVV.

The chain is built from TRBV6-6 and TRBJ2-1; possible D gene TRBD2, 5 bases. V was pared by 10 bases and J by 3 bases, with 19 bases between. Germline CDR1 MNHNY, CDR2 SVGAGI (reference sequence). The CDR3 runs to 15 residues. CDR3 in amino acids: CATGRAVDYYNEQFF. CDR3 sequence (DNA): TGTGCCACCGGACGAGCGGTAGATTACTACAATGAGCAGTTCTTC.

This chain connects TRBV7-9 to TRBJ2-7; tentatively, D is TRBD2 (6 bases). The CDR3 has 12 residues. From germline, CDR1 is SEHNR and CDR2 FQNEAQ (reference sequence). With 7 bases removed from V and 0 bases from J, the gap between germline ends came to 7 bases. In nucleotides, the CDR3 is TGTGCCAGCACCGGGAGCTCCTACGAGCAGTACTTC. Its protein is CASTGSSYEQYF.

This rearrangement joins TRBV6-5 to TRBJ1-3, with TRBD1 as a possible D gene (5 bases). The CDR3 sequence is 14 residues long. V lost 2 bases and J 2 bases, leaving 7 bases between the germline ends. Germline assignment: CDR1 MNHEY and CDR2 SVGAGI. The CDR3 bases are TGTGCCAGCAGTTACCAGGGAACTGGAAACACCATATATTTT. Translating gives CASSYQGTGNTIYF.

This sequence joins TRBV9 and TRBJ1-2; 7 bases map to TRBD1. After removal of 0 bases from V and 4 bases from J, the junction contained 6 bases not matched to a gene. Germline loops: CDR1 SGDLS, CDR2 YYNGEE. The CDR3 is 15 amino acids. The CDR3 spells CASSVEGAGSYGYTF. CDR3 nucleotide sequence: TGTGCCAGCAGCGTAGAGGGGGCGGGCAGCTATGGCTACACCTTC.

The rearrangement links TRBV6-5 to TRBJ2-5; 9 bases fit TRBD1. There are 15 residues in the CDR3. V lost 6 bases, J lost 3 bases, and 8 bases stayed unmatched. Germline CDR1 MNHEY, CDR2 SVGAGI. The DNA of the CDR3 is TGTGCCAGCAGGACTATTCGGGACAGGGAAGAGACCCAGTACTTC. It codes for CASRTIRDREETQYF.

This chain uses TRBV24-1 with TRBJ1-2; D gene uncertain. Germline V CDR1 and CDR2: KGHDR, SFDVKD. The V end was cut by 4 bases, the J end by 10 bases, with 12 bases between. The CDR3 is made up of 12 amino acids. Here the CDR3 reads CATSDLKSSYTF. The CDR3 DNA sequence: TGTGCCACCAGTGACCTAAAGAGCTCCTACACCTTC.

This CDR3 is CASSILERPVGEQYF. CDR3 in DNA: TGTGCCAGCAGCATCCTAGAAAGACCCGTCGGAGAGCAGTACTTC. The chain links TRBV21-1 to TRBJ2-7; no DNA check was done on the table's D call, TRBD2. TRBV21-1 is listed as a pseudogene. The CDR3 is 15 amino acids.

The chain recombines TRBV27 with TRBJ1-1, with a tentative D call TRBD1 (6 bases). The germline gives CDR1 MNHEY, CDR2 SMNVEV (reference sequence). This CDR3 contains 16 residues. V was trimmed by 0 bases and J by 3 bases, leaving 14 bases between them. Here the CDR3 reads CASSLSRLSGDTEAFF. In DNA form, the CDR3 reads TGTGCCAGCAGTTTATCAAGGTTGTCAGGGGACACTGAAGCTTTCTTT.